Listed below are T cell receptor beta chains from one sample, sequenced in a study of blood T cell repertoires in COVID-19. Data came from immunoSEQ multiplex PCR; TCRdb stores just in-frame clones and leaves some out. The table lists a few hundred thousand clones, just over 85% of them singletons. What was sequenced was PBMCs or T cells enriched from blood (not recorded which). The receptors shown here come from a woman between 18 and 29 years old who had recovered from COVID-19. CDR3s leave out the opening cysteine and the closing phenylalanine or tryptophan. The D gene is left open where the match is weak. Not every row has a clone size; where given, it reads once, few, many or a size class.

d_call	clone_size	v_call	j_call	cdr3_aa
TRBD2	-	TRBV27	TRBJ2-7	ASSLQGLVNSYEQY
-	-	TRBV5-4	TRBJ1-4	ASSSTEEAGNEKLF
TRBD1	-	TRBV6-1	TRBJ1-1	ASSERDRAAF
-	-	TRBV5-1	TRBJ1-1	ASKVQGLNTEAF
-	few	TRBV3-1/TRBV3-2	TRBJ2-5	ASSQREGAIQETQY
-	-	TRBV7-9	TRBJ1-5	ASSLAGPYQPQH
TRBD1	-	TRBV7-9	TRBJ1-5	ASSLGGDSLMGNQPQH
-	once	TRBV7-3	TRBJ1-1	ASSFGANTEAF
-	-	TRBV3-1/TRBV3-2	TRBJ1-5	ASSQSRGDQPQH
TRBD2	-	TRBV28	TRBJ2-3	ASSLFQLAASDTQY
TRBD2	-	TRBV3-1/TRBV3-2	TRBJ2-1	ASSQGGSGRVNNEQF
TRBD2	-	TRBV9	TRBJ2-6	ASSVTLAGDSIAGANVLT
-	-	TRBV24-1	TRBJ2-1	ATSVGASYNEQF
TRBD1	-	TRBV19	TRBJ1-5	ASSRGTGINQPQH
-	-	TRBV10-3	TRBJ2-3	AISQGLSTDTQY
-	once	TRBV4-1	TRBJ1-2	ASSQPGQGNYGYT
-	-	TRBV6-1	TRBJ1-1	ASSGGGAIGGTEAF
-	once	TRBV12-3/TRBV12-4	TRBJ2-2	ASRTSTGELF
TRBD2	-	TRBV28	TRBJ2-7	ASSTSSSGGREQY